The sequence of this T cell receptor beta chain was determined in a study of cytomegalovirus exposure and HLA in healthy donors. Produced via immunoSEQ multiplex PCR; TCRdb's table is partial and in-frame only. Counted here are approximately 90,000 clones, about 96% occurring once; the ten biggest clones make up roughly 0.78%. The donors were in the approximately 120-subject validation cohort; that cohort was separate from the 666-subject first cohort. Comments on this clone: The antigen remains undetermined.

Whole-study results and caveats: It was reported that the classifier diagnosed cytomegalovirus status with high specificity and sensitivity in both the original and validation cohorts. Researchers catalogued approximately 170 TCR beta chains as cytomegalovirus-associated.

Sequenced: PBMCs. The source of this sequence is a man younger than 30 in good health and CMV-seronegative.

CDR3 nucleotides: TGTGCCAGCTCCCCGGATAACTTCTATAACACGGGACTAAAACAAGAGACCCAGTACTTC. As protein: CASSPDNFYNTGLKQETQYF. The V call is TRBV18, the J call TRBJ2-5; 7 positions match TRBD2. Germline lookup yields CDR1 KGHSH and CDR2 LQKENI. The CDR3 is 20 residues long. The J segment lost 2 bases and the V segment lost 6 bases, leaving 24 bases of the junction unmatched.